What follows are 17 T cell receptor beta chains derived from one specimen sequenced in a study of cytomegalovirus exposure and HLA in healthy donors. This PCR relied on a set of 60 Vbeta primers and 13 Jbeta primers. The repertoire was sequenced with immunoSEQ multiplex PCR; TCRdb's copy has only in-frame clones and lacks some. The sample holds 130,000 or so clones, 70% to 85% seen once. Sequenced: PBMCs. All receptors come from a woman between 35 and 50 years old in good health and CMV-seronegative.

The chain uses TRBV7-3 and TRBJ2-2, with 9 bases lining up with TRBD2. Germline assignment: CDR1 SGHTA and CDR2 FQGTGA. V trimming: 3 bases; J trimming: 6 bases; junction bases outside the gene matches: 8. The CDR3 sequence is 16 residues long. The CDR3 coding sequence is TGTGCCAGCAGCTTTGGGGTTACTAGCGGGTCCGGGGAGCTGTTTTTT. It specifies CASSFGVTSGSGELFF.

This rearrangement joins TRBV5-5 to TRBJ2-3; weak D call: TRBD1 (5 bases). Between the trimmed V and J ends, which lost 4 bases and 7 bases, there was a span of 19 bases. Germline CDR1 reads SGHKS; CDR2 reads YYEKEE (reference sequence). CDR3 length: 15 residues. In DNA, the CDR3 is TGTGCCAGCAGCCCTTGGTTCGACAGACCTCATACGCAGTATTTT. This codes for CASSPWFDRPHTQYF. The full variable domain, its missing parts supplied by reference TRBV5-5 and TRBJ2-3, is DAGVTQSPTHLIKTRGQQVTLRCSPISGHKSVSWYQQVLGQGPQFIFQYYEKEERGRGNFPDRFSARQFPNYSSELNVNALLLGDSALYLCASSPWFDRPHTQYFGPGTRLTVL.

The V call is TRBV7-9, the J call TRBJ1-2; TRBD1 might be the D (5 bases). The length of the CDR3 is 16 residues. Germline V gives CDR1 SEHNR, CDR2 FQNEAQ (reference sequence). Trimming cost V 4 bases and J 8 bases, with 23 bases left between them. The CDR3 DNA is TGTGCCAGCAGCTATTCCGGAGGGCAGGGAAGAAAGGGCTACACCTTC. Amino acids: CASSYSGGQGRKGYTF.

The rearrangement links TRBV9 to TRBJ2-5; a possible D gene is TRBD2 (5 bases). The CDR3 covers 15 residues. Germline loops: CDR1 SGDLS, CDR2 YYNGEE. The V end was cut by 1 base, the J end by 2 bases, with 12 bases between. The CDR3 DNA is TGTGCCAGCAGCGTATACGGGAAAGAACAAGAGACCCAGTACTTC. Translation: CASSVYGKEQETQYF.

This clone has only one observation. This chain joins TRBV19 and TRBJ2-1; 12 positions agree with TRBD2. The CDR3 is made up of 19 amino acids. Trimming cost V 3 bases and J 1 base; bases outside gene matches: 10. The germline CDR1 and CDR2 sequences are LNHDA and SQIVND (reference sequence). In DNA form, the CDR3 reads TGTGCCAGTAGTATGATCCCTCTAGCGGGAGGGGGATCCTACAATGAGCAGTTCTTC. Its protein is CASSMIPLAGGGSYNEQFF.

The V and J genes are TRBV28 and TRBJ1-1, with D perhaps TRBD1 (5 bases). There are 14 residues in the CDR3. CDR1 MDHEN and CDR2 SYDVKM come from the germline V gene. Between the trimmed V and J ends, which lost 3 bases and 2 bases, there was a span of 10 bases. The CDR3 bases are TGTGCCAGCAGTTTTATAGGGGTTAACACTGAAGCTTTCTTT. The encoded protein is CASSFIGVNTEAFF.

The chain is built from TRBV5-3 and TRBJ2-7; 7 positions match TRBD2. TRBV5-3 is an ORF for which the function is uncertain. The trim removed 5 bases at V and 6 bases at J, leaving 2 bases unmatched. CDR3 length: 11 amino acids. CDR3: CARRRECEQYF. CDR3 bases: TGTGCCAGAAGGCGGGAGTGCGAGCAGTACTTC.

This chain links TRBV28 with TRBJ1-1; D remains ambiguous. Germline V gene sequence: CDR1 MDHEN, CDR2 SYDVKM. The CDR3 spans 12 residues. Trimming removed 6 bases from V and 1 base from J, with 6 bases in between. The CDR3 bases are TGTGCCAGCAGCTGGCAGAACACTGAAGCTTTCTTT. Translation gives CASSWQNTEAFF. Combining the CDR3 with reference TRBV28 and TRBJ1-1 gives the whole variable domain DVKVTQSSRYLVKRTGEKVFLECVQDMDHENMFWYRQDPGLGLRLIYFSYDVKMKEKGDIPEGYSVSREKKERFSLILESASTNQTSMYLCASSWQNTEAFFGQGTRLTVV.

The gene calls are TRBV29-1 and TRBJ2-3, with a weak D call TRBD2 (7 bases). Trimming removed 5 bases from V and 6 bases from J, with 15 bases in between. Germline V gene sequence: CDR1 SQVTM, CDR2 ANQGSEA. The CDR3 has 13 amino acids. CDR3 residues: CSVNTGGLDTQYF. CDR3 nucleotide sequence: TGCAGCGTTAATACGGGGGGCTTGGATACGCAGTATTTT.

The chain combines TRBV5-3 with TRBJ1-5; 8 nucleotides line up with TRBD1. TRBV5-3 is assigned to the ORF class and has an uncertain function. The CDR3 has 15 residues. The V gene end was trimmed by 2 bases and the J gene end by 6 bases; junction bases not matched to a gene: 7. The CDR3, as DNA: TGTGCCAGAAGCTTAGGACAGGGAGCCGTTCAGCCCCAGCATTTT. Translated: CARSLGQGAVQPQHF.

The chain carries TRBV6-1 and TRBJ2-7; 8 bases align to TRBD2. Germline V gene sequence: CDR1 MNHNS, CDR2 SASEGT. This CDR3 has 15 residues. V lost 0 bases and J lost 12; bases outside the gene matches: 13. DNA for the CDR3: TGTGCCAGCAGTGAAGCGTTCGGGCGGGAGGCCCCCCGGTACTTC. This translates into CASSEAFGREAPRYF.

The DNA for the CDR3 is TGCGCCAGCAGCTTGCCCCAGTCGAACGAGCAGTACTTC. Its protein product is CASSLPQSNEQYF. The chain carries TRBV5-1 and TRBJ2-7; unclear D gene. Germline loops: CDR1 SGHRS, CDR2 YFSETQ. The length of the CDR3 is 13 residues. The V end was cut by 1 base, the J end by 5 bases, with 10 bases between.

V usage is TRBV5-4 and J usage is TRBJ2-7, with 13 positions matching TRBD2. Germline V gene data show CDR1 as SGHNT and CDR2 as YYREEE (reference sequence). Trimming cost V 2 bases and J 0 bases; bases outside gene matches: 11. CDR3 length: 19 amino acids. CDR3 bases: TGTGCCAGCAGCTTTAGTCCCGGGACTAGCGGGAAAGGCTCCTACGAGCAGTACTTC. This codes for CASSFSPGTSGKGSYEQYF.

DNA for the CDR3: TGCGCCAGCAGCTTGCAAGTCCAGGGGAGCGGAAACACCATATATTTT. It is translated as CASSLQVQGSGNTIYF. The chain combines TRBV5-1 with TRBJ1-3; tentative D call: TRBD1 (6 bases). V lost 1 base to trimming and J lost 4 bases, with 15 bases between them. CDR1 and CDR2 (germline): SGHRS, YFSETQ. This CDR3 is built from 16 residues.

V gene TRBV2 combines with J gene TRBJ1-2; 7 bases line up with TRBD1. The CDR3 has 13 residues. The ends lost 6 bases at V and 8 bases at J; junction bases unmatched: 9. The V gene's germline CDR1 is SNHLY and CDR2 FYNNEI. In DNA form, the CDR3 reads TGTGCCAGCAGCCCGGTAGGGACAGTAGGCTACACCTTC. Amino acids: CASSPVGTVGYTF.

The J gene is TRBJ2-1, the V gene TRBV7-9; D possibly corresponds to TRBD2 (6 bases). V was pared by 2 bases and J by 1 base, with 12 bases between. The CDR3 is 16 residues long. In germline, CDR1 is SEHNR, CDR2 FQNEAQ (reference sequence). The CDR3 spells CASSLSLASSYNEQFF. The CDR3, as DNA: TGTGCCAGCAGCTTATCACTAGCCTCATCCTACAATGAGCAGTTCTTC.

This sequence joins TRBV2 and TRBJ2-1, with 7 bases aligning to TRBD2. The V gene's germline CDR1 is SNHLY and CDR2 FYNNEI. The CDR3 is 14 amino acids. V lost 8 bases, J lost 7 bases, and 11 bases stayed unmatched. The CDR3 coding sequence is TGTGCCAGCGGTTATGGACTAGACGATAATGAGCAGTTCTTC. Encoded protein: CASGYGLDDNEQFF.